This T cell receptor beta chain is drawn from a study of radiation and T cells in renal cell carcinoma. Study-wide points: Top tumor clonotypes rose in blood 2 weeks post-radiation, then contracted.

TCRdb keeps only in-frame clones here, not all; method: immunoSEQ multiplex PCR. This table has some 140,000 clones, approximately 91% appearing once. The time point was: baseline pretreatment blood. The treatment denotes: 15 Gy SBRT to primary tumor, nephrectomy 4 weeks later. After SBRT, blood was collected at 2 and 4 weeks, plus baseline. The CDR3 consists of 14 residues. CDR1 is SGHVS, CDR2 FQNEAQ, per germline. V lost 4 bases, J lost 3 bases, and 10 bases lay in between. Concerning this clone itself: What it recognizes is unknown.

The sample was blood, taken from a patient whose treatment included radiotherapy and nephrectomy. This TCR came from a woman aged 45-60 years with renal cell carcinoma. The rearrangement links TRBV7-8 to TRBJ1-5, with D unresolved. The CDR3 reads CASSSVRDNQPQHF. As DNA, the CDR3 is TGTGCCAGCAGCTCGGTAAGGGACAATCAGCCCCAGCATTTT.